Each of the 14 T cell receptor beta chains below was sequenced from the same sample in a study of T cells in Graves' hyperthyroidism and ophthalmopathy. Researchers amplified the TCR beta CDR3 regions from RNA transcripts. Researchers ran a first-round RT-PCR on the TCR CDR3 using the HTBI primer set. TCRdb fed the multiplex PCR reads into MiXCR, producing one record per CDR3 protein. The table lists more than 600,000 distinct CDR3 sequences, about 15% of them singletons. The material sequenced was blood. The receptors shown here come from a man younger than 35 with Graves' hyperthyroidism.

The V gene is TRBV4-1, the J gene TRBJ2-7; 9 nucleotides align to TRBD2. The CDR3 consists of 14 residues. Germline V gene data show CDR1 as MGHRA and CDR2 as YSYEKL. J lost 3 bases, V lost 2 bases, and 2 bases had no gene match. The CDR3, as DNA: TGCGCCAGCAGCCAAATAGCGGGAGACTACGAGCAGTACTTC. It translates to CASSQIAGDYEQYF.

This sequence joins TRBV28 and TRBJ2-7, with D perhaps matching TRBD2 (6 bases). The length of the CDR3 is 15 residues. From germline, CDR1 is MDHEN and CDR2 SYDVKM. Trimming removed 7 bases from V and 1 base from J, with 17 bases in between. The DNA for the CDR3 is TGTGCCAGCACCGATACCGGGACTGGGTCCTACGAGCAGTACTTC. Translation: CASTDTGTGSYEQYF.

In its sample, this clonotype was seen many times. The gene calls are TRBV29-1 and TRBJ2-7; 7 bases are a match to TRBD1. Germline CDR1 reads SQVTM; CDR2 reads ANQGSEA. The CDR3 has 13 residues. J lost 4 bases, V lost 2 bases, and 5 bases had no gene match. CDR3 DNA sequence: TGCAGCGTTGAATTACAGGGGCGGTACGAGCAGTACTTC. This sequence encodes CSVELQGRYEQYF.

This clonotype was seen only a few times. The CDR3 protein is CASSQDKTRETQYF. The CDR3, as DNA: TGTGCCAGCAGCCAGGATAAGACACGGGAGACCCAGTACTTC. The chain is built from TRBV4-2 and TRBJ2-5; D ambiguous. V was cut by 3 bases and J by 5 bases, with 13 bases left in between. Per germline, CDR1 LGHNA and CDR2 YNFKEQ. This CDR3 has 14 residues.

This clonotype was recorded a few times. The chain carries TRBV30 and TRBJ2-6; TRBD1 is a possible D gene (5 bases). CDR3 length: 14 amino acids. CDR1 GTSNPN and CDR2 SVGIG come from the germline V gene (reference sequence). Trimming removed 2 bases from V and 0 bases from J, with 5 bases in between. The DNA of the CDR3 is TGTGCCTGGAGTAGGGGCTCTGGGGCCAACGTCCTGACTTTC. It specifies CAWSRGSGANVLTF.

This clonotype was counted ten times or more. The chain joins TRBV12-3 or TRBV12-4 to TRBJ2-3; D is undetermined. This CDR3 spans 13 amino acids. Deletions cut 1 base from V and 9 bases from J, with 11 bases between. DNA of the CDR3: TGTGCCAGCAGTTTAGGCGAAGCCGTGACGCAGTATTTT. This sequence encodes CASSLGEAVTQYF.

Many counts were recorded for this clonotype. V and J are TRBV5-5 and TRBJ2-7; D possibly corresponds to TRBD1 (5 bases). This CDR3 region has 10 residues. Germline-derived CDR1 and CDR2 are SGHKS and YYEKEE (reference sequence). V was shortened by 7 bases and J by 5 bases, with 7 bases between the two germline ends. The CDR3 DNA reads TGTGCCAGCGGCAGGGACGAGCAGTACTTC. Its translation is CASGRDEQYF.

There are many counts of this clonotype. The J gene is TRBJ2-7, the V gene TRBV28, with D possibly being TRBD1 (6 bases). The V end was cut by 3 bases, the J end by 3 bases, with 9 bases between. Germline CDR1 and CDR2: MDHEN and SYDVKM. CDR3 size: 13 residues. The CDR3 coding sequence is TGTGCCAGCAGTTTTTTAGGGGGCTACGAGCAGTACTTC. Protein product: CASSFLGGYEQYF.

CDR3 region: CASSLGRLAGGYQETQYF. The CDR3 DNA reads TGTGCCAGCAGCTTGGGCCGTCTAGCGGGAGGGTATCAAGAGACCCAGTACTTC. This chain links TRBV5-4 with TRBJ2-5; 12 positions agree with TRBD2. The CDR3 runs 18 residues. The ends lost 0 bases at V and 2 bases at J; junction bases unmatched: 8. Germline-derived CDR1 and CDR2 are SGHNT and YYREEE (reference sequence).

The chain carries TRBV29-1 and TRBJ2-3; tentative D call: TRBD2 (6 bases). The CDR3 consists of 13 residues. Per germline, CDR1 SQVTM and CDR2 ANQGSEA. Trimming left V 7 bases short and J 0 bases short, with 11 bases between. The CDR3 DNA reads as TGCAGCGCTGGGGACTTCAGCACAGATACGCAGTATTTT. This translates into CSAGDFSTDTQYF.

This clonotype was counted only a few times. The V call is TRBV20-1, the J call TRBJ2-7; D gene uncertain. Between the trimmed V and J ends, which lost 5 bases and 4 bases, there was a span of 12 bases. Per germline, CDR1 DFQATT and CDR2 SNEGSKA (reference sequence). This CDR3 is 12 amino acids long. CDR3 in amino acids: CSALGPEYEQYF. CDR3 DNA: TGCAGTGCTCTTGGACCGGAATACGAGCAGTACTTC.

The CDR3 nucleotides read TGTGCCAGCAGCTCAGAAGCGGGGTCCTACGAGCAGTACTTC. This encodes CASSSEAGSYEQYF. This chain uses TRBV7-6 with TRBJ2-7; TRBD2 matches at 7 bases. Trimming cost V 4 bases and J 1 base; bases outside gene matches: 4. The CDR3 spans 14 residues. The germline V gene has CDR1 SGHVS and CDR2 FNYEAQ. The whole variable domain, filled in from reference TRBV7-6 and TRBJ2-7, reads GAGVSQSPRYKVTKRGQDVALRCDPISGHVSLYWYRQALGQGPEFLTYFNYEAQQDKSGLPNDRFSAERPEGSISTLTIQRTEQRDSAMYRCASSSEAGSYEQYFGPGTRLTVT.

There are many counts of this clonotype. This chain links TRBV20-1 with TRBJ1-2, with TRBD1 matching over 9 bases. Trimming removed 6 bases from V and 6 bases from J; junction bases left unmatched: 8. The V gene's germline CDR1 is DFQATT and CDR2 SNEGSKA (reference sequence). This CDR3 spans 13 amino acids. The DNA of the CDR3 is TGCAGTGCAACGGACAGGGGAAAGGATGGCTACACCTTC. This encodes CSATDRGKDGYTF.

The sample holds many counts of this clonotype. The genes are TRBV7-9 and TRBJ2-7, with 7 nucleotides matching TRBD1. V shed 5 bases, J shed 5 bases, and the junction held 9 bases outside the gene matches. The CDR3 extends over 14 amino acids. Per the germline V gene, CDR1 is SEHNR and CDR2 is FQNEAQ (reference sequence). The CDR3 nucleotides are TGTGCCAGCAGCCGTACGACAGGGTCACACGAGCAGTACTTC. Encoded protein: CASSRTTGSHEQYF. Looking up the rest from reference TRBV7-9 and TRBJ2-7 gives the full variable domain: DTGVSQNPRHKITKRGQNVTFRCDPISEHNRLYWYRQTLGQGPEFLTYFQNEAQLEKSRLLSDRFSAERPKGSFSTLEIQRTEQGDSAMYLCASSRTTGSHEQYFGPGTRLTVT.